This T cell receptor beta chain was identified during a study of beta chain features in type 1 diabetes. Concerning this clone itself: The antigen is not known.

Investigators reverse transcribed all isolated RNA, so they sequenced expressed TCRB transcripts. The protocol was immunoSEQ multiplex PCR, while the TCRdb copy is restricted to in-frame clones and leaves out a portion. The table includes about 930,000 clones, about a sixth detected once. This CDR3 is 14 amino acids long. General study points: Researchers caution that PCR might favor shorter templates, equally among patients and controls.

Donors underwent one heparinised blood draw, 100 to 150 mL on average. Sequenced sample: naive CD4+ T cells from blood. The chain is built from TRBV21-1 and TRBJ2-5; the listed D gene, TRBD1, was not tested against the DNA. TRBV21-1 corresponds to a pseudogene. This clonotype was obtained from a woman between 18 and 29 years old in good health. The CDR3 DNA reads as TGTGCCAGCATAAGGGGATCGTACCAAGAGACCCAGTACTTC. It codes for CASIRGSYQETQYF.